One and the same sample provided the 3 T cell receptor beta chains below, sequenced in a study of Ad26.COV2.S vaccination and SARS-CoV-2 variants. The treatment denotes: around 19 received Ad26.COV2.S at low or high dose, single or two shots; roughly 5 received placebo; per-sample allocation not given. Sampling occurred on day 63 after the first vaccine or placebo injection. Profiled with immunoSEQ multiplex PCR; TCRdb holds only in-frame clones, not every one. The sample comprises roughly 300,000 clones, 88% of which are singletons, and 6.4% rests with the top ten. The sequences come from peripheral blood, collected in a trial of Ad26.COV2.S vaccine versus placebo. These receptors all come from a person between 18 and 59 years old who received the Ad26.COV2.S COVID-19 vaccine or a placebo.

The CDR3 DNA sequence: TGTGCCAGCAGCGCTACAGGGCGCAATGAGCAGTTCTTC. It codes for CASSATGRNEQFF. V is TRBV9 and J is TRBJ2-1; tentatively, D is TRBD1 (6 bases). This CDR3 spans 13 amino acids. V was shortened by 3 bases and J by 6 bases, with 10 bases between the two germline ends. Germline-derived CDR1 and CDR2 are SGDLS and YYNGEE.

The chain has TRBV5-4 and TRBJ1-5, with a possible D match to TRBD1 (6 bases). V shed 4 bases and J shed 6 bases, with 17 bases lying between them. The CDR3 extends over 15 amino acids. CDR1 is SGHNT, CDR2 YYREEE, per germline (reference sequence). CDR3: CASSHDQGRGQPQHF. Written as DNA, the CDR3 is TGTGCCAGCAGCCACGATCAGGGGCGAGGTCAGCCCCAGCATTTT. The full variable domain, rest sourced from reference TRBV5-4 and TRBJ1-5, is ETGVTQSPTHLIKTRGQQVTLRCSSQSGHNTVSWYQQALGQGPQFIFQYYREEENGRGNFPPRFSGLQFPNYSSELNVNALELDDSALYLCASSHDQGRGQPQHFGDGTRLSIL.

The chain recombines TRBV7-2 with TRBJ2-7, with TRBD1 identical over 7 bases. V gave up 0 bases and J gave up 0 bases; unmatched junction bases: 8. The CDR3 has 17 residues. Looked up from germline, CDR1 is SGHTA and CDR2 is FQGNSA. CDR3 loop: CASSLAPTGSRSYEQYF. CDR3 nucleotide sequence: TGTGCCAGCAGCTTAGCGCCGACAGGGTCTCGCTCCTACGAGCAGTACTTC.